These 19 T cell receptor beta chains were all obtained from the same sample, sequenced in a study of glioma-infiltrating T cells. The iRepertoire nested amplicon-rescue multiplex PCR amplified TCR alpha and beta CDR3s from RNA. In TCRdb, the multiplex PCR reads were re-called with MiXCR into one record per CDR3 protein. The data hold about 130,000 distinct CDR3 sequences, with about 22% observed a single time. What was sequenced was glioma tissue, nonneoplastic brain tissue, or PBMCs (not recorded which). The receptors were sampled from a human donor with low-grade glioma or glioblastoma, undergoing nonglioma brain surgery, or in good health (not recorded which).

The chain has TRBV7-9 and TRBJ2-5; TRBD2 matches 15 bases. Germline CDR1 is SEHNR and CDR2 is FQNEAQ (reference sequence). This CDR3 is built from 15 residues. The J segment lost 4 bases and the V segment lost 3 bases, leaving 0 bases of the junction unmatched. CDR3 residues: CASSLGLAGGETQYF. CDR3 DNA: TGTGCCAGCAGCTTGGGACTAGCGGGGGGAGAGACCCAGTACTTC.

About this clonotype itself: Since a much larger clone is just one base distant, this may be a read error. This sequence joins TRBV6-1 and TRBJ1-2; D ambiguous. The V end lost 3 bases, the J end lost 0 bases, and 11 bases lay between the germline ends. This CDR3 is 15 amino acids long. Germline CDR1 is MNHNS and CDR2 is SASEGT. The CDR3 DNA reads TGTGCCAGCAGTGATAGGGTACTAGCTAACTATGGCTACACCTTC. Residues: CASSDRVLANYGYTF.

In its sample, this clonotype was seen many times. For the CDR3, the DNA is TGTGCCAGCAGCCAAGAGGGAAGGACAGGCTACAATGAGCAGTTCTTC. It translates to CASSQEGRTGYNEQFF. This sequence joins TRBV14 and TRBJ2-1, with 7 bases aligning to TRBD1. The ends lost 0 bases at V and 3 bases at J; junction bases unmatched: 5. The CDR3 totals 16 residues. Germline V gene lookup returns CDR1 SGHDN and CDR2 FVKESK.

This clonotype showed up just a few times. This chain connects TRBV10-2 to TRBJ1-1; the match to TRBD1 covers 7 bases. Germline loops: CDR1 WSHSY, CDR2 SAAADI. CDR3 size: 15 residues. V gave up 7 bases and J gave up 0 bases; unmatched junction bases: 8. This chain's CDR3 is CASMDRHSMNTEAFF. The CDR3 DNA follows: TGCGCCAGCATGGACAGGCATTCAATGAACACTGAAGCTTTCTTT.

This clonotype has ten or more counts. The rearrangement joins TRBV27 to TRBJ2-7; possible D gene TRBD1, 5 bases. Per the germline V gene, CDR1 is MNHEY and CDR2 is SMNVEV (reference sequence). The V gene lost 5 bases and the J gene lost 5 bases, with 13 bases spanning the gap. The CDR3 length is 13 residues. The CDR3 sequence: CASSPTVADEQYV. CDR3 DNA: TGTGCCAGCAGTCCGACAGTGGCGGACGAGCAGTACGTC.

V usage is TRBV7-6 and J usage is TRBJ2-2, with TRBD2 matching over 8 bases. J gave up 7 bases and V 1 base, and 2 bases lay outside the gene matches. The CDR3 extends over 14 amino acids. From germline, CDR1 is SGHVS and CDR2 FNYEAQ. The DNA for the CDR3 is TGTGCCAGCAGCTTAGAGCGGGGGCTCGGGGAGCTGTTTTTT. Its translation is CASSLERGLGELFF.

This clonotype came up a few times. CDR3 sequence reads: CATRDGTSYTDTQYF. CDR3 coding DNA: TGTGCCACCAGGGACGGGACTTCCTACACAGATACGCAGTATTTT. The chain combines TRBV24-1 with TRBJ2-3, with D possibly being TRBD2 (6 bases). V was trimmed by 7 bases and J by 2 bases, leaving 15 bases between them. The CDR3 has 15 amino acids. Germline V gene data show CDR1 as KGHDR and CDR2 as SFDVKD.

The chain combines TRBV6-1 with TRBJ2-7, with 7 positions matching TRBD1. CDR3 size: 14 residues. Germline-derived CDR1 and CDR2 are MNHNS and SASEGT. CDR3 DNA: TGTGCCATCAGTGACGACGGGACAGCCTACGAGCAGTACGTC. Its protein is CAISDDGTAYEQYV.

Of note for this clonotype: A much larger clone lies a single base off, so this may be a read error. The rearrangement joins TRBV6-5 to TRBJ1-5; TRBD1 aligns across 8 bases. V lost 6 bases and J lost 5; bases outside the gene matches: 15. Germline V gives CDR1 MNHEY, CDR2 SVGAGI. The CDR3 loop spans 17 amino acids. The CDR3 is CASSRSDRARGYQPQHF. CDR3 in DNA: TGTGCCAGCAGCCGTTCGGACAGGGCTCGAGGCTATCAGCCCCAGCATTTT.

There are many counts of this clonotype. The genes are TRBV7-9 and TRBJ1-2; D is undetermined. This CDR3 spans 14 amino acids. Germline V gene data show CDR1 as SEHNR and CDR2 as FQNEAQ (reference sequence). V lost 5 bases and J 5 bases, leaving 15 bases between the germline ends. CDR3 DNA sequence: TGTGCCAGCAGCCAAAGTCATTTAGGATATGGCTACACCTTC. Translation gives CASSQSHLGYGYTF.

This clonotype came up a few times. The rearrangement uses TRBV7-2 and TRBJ2-7; D perhaps matches TRBD1 (6 bases). The V end lost 5 bases, the J end lost 6 bases, and 14 bases lay between the germline ends. Germline loops: CDR1 SGHTA, CDR2 FQGNSA. The CDR3 is made up of 13 amino acids. The CDR3 region has the DNA TGTGCCAGCAGCCCCGGCAGGGGCCGCGAGCAGTACGTC. As protein: CASSPGRGREQYV.

This clonotype has just a few counts. The genes are TRBV6-6 and TRBJ2-2; weak D call: TRBD2 (5 bases). The CDR3 spans 16 residues. Deletions cut 0 bases from V and 6 bases from J, with 14 bases between. Looked up from germline, CDR1 is MNHNY and CDR2 is SVGAGI (reference sequence). DNA of the CDR3: TGTGCCAGCAGTTACTCGCCGGGGTACCCCCCCGGGGAGCTGTTTTTT. Residues: CASSYSPGYPPGELFF.

This clonotype was found many times. The chain employs TRBV6-1 and TRBJ2-1; no definite D call. Trimming removed 6 bases at V and 5 bases at J, with 17 bases between. The CDR3 spans 15 residues. Germline CDR1 and CDR2: MNHNS and SASEGT. CDR3 nucleotides: TGTGCCAGCAGCTTAAGTTGGGGTACCGACAATGAGCAGTTCTTC. Translation gives CASSLSWGTDNEQFF.

The chain recombines TRBV5-1 with TRBJ2-5; D may correspond to TRBD1 or TRBD2 (5 bases each). The CDR3 extends over 14 amino acids. V was shortened by 2 bases and J by 3 bases, with 11 bases between the two germline ends. From germline, CDR1 is SGHRS and CDR2 YFSETQ. The CDR3 protein is CASSFRDPEETQYF. For the CDR3, the DNA is TGCGCCAGCAGCTTCCGGGACCCTGAAGAGACCCAGTACTTC.

This clonotype has a handful of counts. The J gene is TRBJ1-6, the V gene TRBV7-3, with 8 bases aligning to TRBD1. Germline trimming cut 5 bases from V and 12 bases from J; bases unmatched to any gene: 12. The CDR3 runs 15 residues. CDR1 is SGHTA and CDR2 is FQGTGA in the germline V gene. CDR3 residues: CASSPDGQGRLPLHF. The DNA for the CDR3 is TGTGCCAGCAGCCCCGATGGACAGGGCCGTTTACCCCTCCACTTT.

This clonotype was recorded a few times. The chain couples TRBV12-3 or TRBV12-4 to TRBJ1-1; D gene unclear. The CDR3 totals 14 residues. Between the trimmed V and J ends, which lost 6 bases and 4 bases, there was a span of 15 bases. The DNA of the CDR3 is TGTGCCAGCAGACAAACCTCGGGATTCACTGAAGCTTTCTTT. It yields the protein CASRQTSGFTEAFF.

This clonotype occurred many times. The J gene is TRBJ2-3, the V gene TRBV19, with 10 bases that match TRBD2. The germline V gene encodes CDR1 LNHDA and CDR2 SQIVND (reference sequence). The length of the CDR3 is 15 residues. V dropped 3 bases and J dropped 1; count of bases not matched to a gene: 1. The CDR3 DNA reads as TGTGCCAGTAGTATGCTAGCGGGAGGCACAGATACGCAGTATTTT. It yields the protein CASSMLAGGTDTQYF.

The chain combines TRBV20-1 with TRBJ1-6; no definite D call. The CDR3 contains 11 residues. The germline V and J ends were trimmed by 5 bases and 6 bases, with 5 bases remaining between them. CDR1 and CDR2 (germline): DFQATT, SNEGSKA (reference sequence). CDR3 coding DNA: TGCAGTGCTCTCCCTAATTCACCCCTCCACTTT. It specifies CSALPNSPLHF.

This clonotype appeared many times. The chain is built from TRBV6-2 or TRBV6-3 and TRBJ1-2; D uncertain. V dropped 3 bases and J dropped 8 bases, with 7 bases sitting between them. The CDR3 loop spans 11 amino acids. Germline CDR1 is MNHEY and CDR2 is SVGEGT. CDR3 in DNA: TGTGCCAGCAGTTATGGGCGAGGCTACACCTTC. As protein: CASSYGRGYTF.